This T cell receptor (beta chain) was recorded in a study of regulatory T cells in long-lasting Graves disease. Study conclusions and caveats: Limited sample numbers may have lowered accuracy. TRBV28, TRBJ1-2 and TRBJ2-5 emerged as the favored segments in persistent disease.

This clonotype was recorded only once. The antigen is undetermined. Construction of the TCR beta libraries employed iRepertoire HTBI primers in conjunction with Arm-PCR of CDR3 regions. TCRdb fed the multiplex PCR reads into MiXCR, producing one record per CDR3 protein. Seen here are 300,000 to 450,000 distinct CDR3 sequences, about 14% observed once, and the top ten hold 22%. The germline CDR1 and CDR2 sequences are LNHDA and SQIVND (reference sequence). V shed 7 bases and J 5 bases; nucleotides not matched to a gene: 7. The CDR3 length is 14 residues. The time point here: newly diagnosed GD, antithyroid drugs for less than 3 months. TCR sequences were obtained from RNA taken from PBMCs.

This TCR was recovered from a female donor with Graves disease. The specimen comprised peripheral blood mononuclear cells (PBMCs), sampled at new diagnosis, from a patient treated with antithyroid drugs. The V call is TRBV19, the J call TRBJ1-2, with 10 nucleotides matching TRBD1. This CDR3 is CASTRDRGSYGYTF. In nucleotides, the CDR3 is TGTGCCAGTACCCGGGACAGGGGATCGTATGGCTACACCTTC.